This T cell receptor (beta chain) was sequenced for a study of blood T cell repertoires in COVID-19. Study overall: The United States, Italy and Spain were the sources of the acute and convalescent COVID-19 samples. PBMCs, B-cell-depleted T cells, or T cells provided the cDNA or gDNA that made up the material.

Authors' methods: Researchers report that nucleated cell counts were estimated from reference gene primer amplification. The data were produced by immunoSEQ multiplex PCR, yet TCRdb's version contains in-frame clones alone and is incomplete. D and trimming come from the DNA, and the V and J calls and clone size come from that table. The data contain around 50,000 clones, 86% of them seen just once; the ten biggest clones take up approximately 23%. V shed 3 bases and J 0 bases; nucleotides not matched to a gene: 2. The germline gives CDR1 SGHRS, CDR2 YFSETQ. CDR3 length: 14 residues. V is TRBV5-1 and J is TRBJ1-2; 7 nucleotides match TRBD1. Sequencing was done on a sample of peripheral blood. The sequence came from a woman aged 80 or over with acute or convalescent COVID-19. CDR3 sequence: CASSYGTANYGYTF. The CDR3 nucleotides read TGCGCCAGCAGCTACGGGACAGCTAACTATGGCTACACCTTC.